The entry that follows covers one T cell receptor beta chain sequence. The source of the sample is a study of shared clonotypes between healthy human individuals. Using immunoSEQ multiplex PCR, the repertoire was profiled, and TCRdb retains in-frame clones only, with some absent. This sample has millions of clones, with around 93% found just once. This CDR3 contains 14 residues. Germline lookup yields CDR1 SNHLY and CDR2 FYNNEI. V gave up 6 bases and J gave up 9 bases; unmatched junction bases: 4. The naive CD8 subset, CD45RO-negative cells positively selected for CCR7, excluded terminally differentiated effector memory CD45RA+ cells.

The chain uses TRBV2 and TRBJ2-1; 14 positions agree with TRBD2. The sequence came from a man younger than 35 in good health. Some clones in this sample may be carry-over from other donors' samples. Sequencing was done on a sample of naive CD8+ T cells from PBMCs. CDR3 in amino acids: CASRGGTSGSEQFF. For the CDR3, the DNA is TGTGCCAGCAGGGGGGGGACTAGCGGGAGTGAGCAGTTCTTC.